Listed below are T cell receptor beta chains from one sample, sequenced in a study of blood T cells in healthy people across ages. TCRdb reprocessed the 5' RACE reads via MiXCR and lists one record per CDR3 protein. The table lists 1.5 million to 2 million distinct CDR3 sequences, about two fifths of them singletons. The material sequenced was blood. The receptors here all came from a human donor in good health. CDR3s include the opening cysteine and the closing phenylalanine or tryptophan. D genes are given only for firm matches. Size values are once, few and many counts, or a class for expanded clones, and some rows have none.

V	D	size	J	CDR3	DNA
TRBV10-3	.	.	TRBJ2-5	CAISGGTEETQYF	TGTGCCATCAGTGGCGGGACAGAAGAGACCCAGTACTTC
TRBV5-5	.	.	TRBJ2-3	CASSLFSVYTDTQYF	TGTGCCAGCAGCTTGTTTTCAGTTTACACAGATACGCAGTATTTT
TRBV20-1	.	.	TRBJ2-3	CSARGLVPLGPGSDTQYF	TGCAGTGCTAGGGGCCTGGTTCCGCTGGGCCCCGGCTCCGATACGCAGTATTTT
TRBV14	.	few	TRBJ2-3	CASSQFEDTDTQYF	TGTGCCAGCAGCCAGTTTGAAGACACAGATACGCAGTATTTT
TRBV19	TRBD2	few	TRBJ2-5	CASRIAGEQETQYF	TGTGCCAGTCGAATAGCGGGGGAACAAGAGACCCAGTACTTC
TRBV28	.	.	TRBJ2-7	CASSPFGAYEQYF	TGTGCCAGCAGCCCCTTCGGGGCCTACGAGCAGTACTTC
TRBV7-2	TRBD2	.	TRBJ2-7	CASSLAGPAGRLSYEQYF	TGTGCCAGCAGCCTCGCGGGACCAGCGGGGAGACTCTCCTACGAGCAGTACTTC
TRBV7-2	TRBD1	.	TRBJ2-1	CASGLGLPGQGTNEQFF	TGTGCCAGCGGCTTAGGGTTACCGGGACAGGGGACCAATGAGCAGTTCTTC
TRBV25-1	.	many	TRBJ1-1	CASRRGGSTEAFF	TGTGCCAGCAGGCGAGGGGGGAGCACTGAAGCTTTCTTT
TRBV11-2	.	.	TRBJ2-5	CASRSGPTRGAQETQYF	TGTGCCAGCAGATCCGGGCCAACGCGTGGGGCCCAAGAGACCCAGTACTTC
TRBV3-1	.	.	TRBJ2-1	CASSPRQSSYNGQFF	TGTGCCAGCAGCCCCAGACAGAGCTCCTACAATGGGCAGTTCTTC
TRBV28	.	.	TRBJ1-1	CASPPGRGFSEAFF	TGTGCCAGCCCCCCGGGGAGGGGGTTTAGTGAAGCTTTCTTT
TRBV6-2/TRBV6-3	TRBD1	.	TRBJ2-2	CASRTGGSTGELFF	TGTGCCAGCAGGACAGGGGGCTCAACCGGGGAGCTGTTTTTT
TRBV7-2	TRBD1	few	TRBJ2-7	CASSPWTGPYEQYF	TGTGCCAGCAGCCCTTGGACAGGGCCCTACGAGCAGTACTTC
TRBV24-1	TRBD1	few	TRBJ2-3	CATSDRGQGIADTQYF	TGTGCCACCAGTGATCGGGGACAGGGTATAGCGGATACGCAGTATTTT
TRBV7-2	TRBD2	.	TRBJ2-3	CASRTSGGRVDTQYF	TGTGCCAGCAGAACTAGCGGGGGTCGGGTAGATACGCAGTATTTT
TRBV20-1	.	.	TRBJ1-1	CSARVPQGSRDTEAFF	TGCAGTGCTAGAGTCCCCCAGGGGTCGCGAGACACTGAAGCTTTCTTT
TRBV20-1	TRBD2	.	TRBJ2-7	CSARGTGGGSYEQYF	TGCAGTGCTAGAGGGACTGGCGGGGGATCCTACGAGCAGTACTTC
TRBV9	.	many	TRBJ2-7	CASSVGGRGAYEQYF	TGTGCCAGCAGCGTAGGGGGGAGAGGGGCCTACGAGCAGTACTTC
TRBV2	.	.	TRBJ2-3	CASRSDLDRADTQYF	TGTGCCAGCAGGTCGGACCTGGACCGGGCAGATACGCAGTATTTT
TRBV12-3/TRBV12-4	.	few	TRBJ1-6	CASSPSDSRYSPLHF	TGTGCCAGCAGCCCATCAGACAGCCGGTACTCACCCCTCCACTTT
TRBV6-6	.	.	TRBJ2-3	CASSYSLAATDTQYF	TGTGCCAGCAGTTACTCTCTCGCAGCCACAGATACGCAGTATTTT
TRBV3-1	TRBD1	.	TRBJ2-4	CASSPDLTGTGNIQYF	TGTGCCAGCAGCCCCGACCTGACAGGGACGGGAAACATTCAGTACTTC
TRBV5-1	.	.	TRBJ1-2	CASSFRQPSYGYTF	TGCGCCAGCAGCTTTCGACAGCCGAGCTATGGCTACACCTTC
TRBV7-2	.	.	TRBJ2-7	CASSYPQDYEQYF	TGTGCCAGCAGCTACCCACAGGACTACGAGCAGTACTTC
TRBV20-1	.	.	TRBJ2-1	CSASSIPLNNEQFF	TGCAGTGCTAGTTCTATACCACTTAACAATGAGCAGTTCTTC
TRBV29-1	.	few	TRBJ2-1	CSVETDIEQFF	TGCAGCGTTGAGACGGATATTGAGCAGTTCTTC
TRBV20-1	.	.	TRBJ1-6	CSARDWKGSPLHF	TGCAGTGCTAGAGATTGGAAGGGGTCACCCCTCCACTTT
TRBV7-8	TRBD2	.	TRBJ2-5	CASSLWVTSGGGQETQYF	TGTGCCAGCAGCTTATGGGTGACTAGCGGGGGGGGACAAGAGACCCAGTACTTC
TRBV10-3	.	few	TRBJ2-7	CAISESKQTYEQYF	TGTGCCATCAGTGAGTCAAAACAGACCTACGAGCAGTACTTC
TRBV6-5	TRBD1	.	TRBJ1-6	CASSYTGQGLNSPLHF	TGTGCCAGCAGTTATACGGGACAGGGTTTAAATTCACCCCTCCACTTT
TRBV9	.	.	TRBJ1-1	CASSGGEITEAFF	TGTGCCAGCAGCGGGGGGGAGATCACTGAAGCTTTCTTT
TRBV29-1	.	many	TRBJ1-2	CSVQGDYGYTF	TGCAGCGTTCAGGGAGACTATGGCTACACCTTC
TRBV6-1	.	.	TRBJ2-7	CASTMSSYEQYF	TGTGCCAGCACGATGAGTTCCTACGAGCAGTACTTC
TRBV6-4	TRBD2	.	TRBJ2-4	CASSGVERTSGYAKNIQYF	TGTGCCAGCAGTGGGGTCGAAAGGACTAGCGGATATGCCAAAAACATTCAGTACTTC
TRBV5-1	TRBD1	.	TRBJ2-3	CASSLEGGHPDTQYF	TGCGCCAGCAGCTTGGAAGGGGGCCACCCGGATACGCAGTATTTT
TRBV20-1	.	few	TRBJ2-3	CSARDHGPVVDTQYF	TGCAGTGCTAGAGATCACGGGCCCGTCGTAGATACGCAGTATTTT
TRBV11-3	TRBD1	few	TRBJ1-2	CASTDRDRGGGYTF	TGTGCCAGCACCGACCGGGACAGGGGTGGTGGCTACACCTTC
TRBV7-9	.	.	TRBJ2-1	CASSLQGEQFF	TGTGCCAGCAGTTTACAGGGTGAGCAGTTCTTC
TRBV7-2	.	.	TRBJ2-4	CASSLSGWTDHQYF	TGTGCCAGCAGCTTATCGGGCTGGACAGACCACCAGTACTTC
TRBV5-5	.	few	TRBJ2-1	CASSFGQRPGNEQFF	TGTGCCAGCAGCTTTGGGCAGAGACCTGGGAATGAGCAGTTCTTC